The 18 T cell receptor beta chains in this list originate from one sample, sequenced in a study of T cells in Graves' hyperthyroidism and ophthalmopathy. The TCR beta CDR3 regions underwent amplification using RNA transcripts as the source. First-round RT-PCR of the TCR CDR3 relied on the HTBI primer set. One entry per CDR3 protein, called by TCRdb with MiXCR from the multiplex PCR reads. Among hundreds of thousands of distinct CDR3 sequences, roughly 16% were seen once, and the ten largest hold roughly 3%. Sequenced: blood. The receptors here all came from a woman between 40 and 55 years old with Graves' ophthalmopathy.

This clonotype was recorded at least ten times. The DNA for the CDR3 is TGTGCCAGCAGTTACGGGACAGGGGTAGGCGAGCAGTACTTC. Translation: CASSYGTGVGEQYF. This chain joins TRBV6-2 or TRBV6-3 and TRBJ2-7, with 10 bases that match TRBD1. Germline CDR1 reads MNHEY; CDR2 reads SVGEGT. The length of the CDR3 is 14 residues. J gave up 6 bases and V 2 bases, and 4 bases lay outside the gene matches.

This clonotype was counted ten times or more. In DNA form, the CDR3 reads TGTGCCAGCAGCCGCTTTTTGCGGACAGACAAGGACAATGAGCAGTTCTTC. This translates into CASSRFLRTDKDNEQFF. The chain links TRBV11-2 to TRBJ2-1; TRBD1 is a possible D gene (6 bases). The CDR3 is 17 residues long. V gave up 5 bases and J gave up 5 bases, with 22 bases separating them. The germline V gene has CDR1 SGHAT and CDR2 FQNNGV. Full variable domain (outside the CDR3, taken from reference TRBV11-2 and TRBJ2-1): EAGVAQSPRYKIIEKRQSVAFWCNPISGHATLYWYQQILGQGPKLLIQFQNNGVVDDSQLPKDRFSAERLKGVDSTLKIQPAKLEDSAVYLCASSRFLRTDKDNEQFFGPGTRLTVL.

This clonotype was detected only a few times. The chain couples TRBV11-3 to TRBJ2-5; D perhaps matches TRBD2 (5 bases). Trimming cost V 7 bases and J 1 base, with 10 bases left between them. Germline-derived CDR1 and CDR2 are SGHNT and YENEEA. CDR3 length equals 13 residues. CDR3 nucleotides: TGTGCCAGCAAGGCGGGTGTCCAAGAGACCCAGTACTTC. It specifies CASKAGVQETQYF.

The sample holds a few counts of this clonotype. A much larger clone is a single base away; this may be a read error. The CDR3 does not close with the conserved phenylalanine or tryptophan, likely indicating a read error. V usage is TRBV7-9 and J usage is TRBJ1-1; a weak D match, TRBD1 (6 bases). Germline V gene sequence: CDR1 SEHNR, CDR2 FQNEAQ (reference sequence). This CDR3 spans 16 amino acids. CDR3 amino acids: CASSLGPDQGYTEAFS. The CDR3, as DNA: TGTGCCAGCAGTTTAGGACCTGACCAGGGGTACACTGAAGCTTTCTCT.

Remarks on this clonotype: One end of the junction fails to match germline, which may point to a read error. The chain uses TRBV11-2 and TRBJ1-1; TRBD1 is a possible D gene (5 bases). This CDR3 is 13 amino acids long. From germline, CDR1 is SGHAT and CDR2 FQNNGV. The CDR3 reads CVSSFPNDSRAFF. CDR3 DNA: TGTGTCAGCAGCTTTCCCAACGACAGCCGCGCTTTCTTT.

This clonotype occurred many times. This rearrangement joins TRBV12-3 or TRBV12-4 to TRBJ2-5; D may be TRBD1 (5 bases). The CDR3 loop spans 15 amino acids. V was pared by 4 bases and J by 0 bases, with 12 bases between. CDR3 region: CASSSGYKYQETQYF. The CDR3 bases are TGTGCCAGCAGTTCAGGGTACAAGTACCAAGAGACCCAGTACTTC.

The table lists this clonotype with a few counts. Possible read error: a much larger clone is one base away. This chain connects TRBV7-8 to TRBJ2-3; no clear D. CDR1 is SGHVS and CDR2 is FQNEAQ in the germline V gene. This CDR3 spans 15 amino acids. Trimming pared 4 bases from V and 2 bases from J, leaving 13 bases between. The CDR3 DNA follows: TGTGCCAGCAGCTCAGGCCCGCGCGCCACAGATACGCAGTATTTT. Encoded protein: CASSSGPRATDTQYF.

This clonotype was recorded at least ten times. The chain couples TRBV27 to TRBJ2-5; 11 nucleotides match TRBD2. The CDR3 covers 16 residues. Germline V gene data show CDR1 as MNHEY and CDR2 as SMNVEV (reference sequence). Losses at the gene ends were 1 base for V and 5 bases for J; bases not matched to a gene: 6. The CDR3 nucleotides read TGTGCCAGCAGTTTATTAGCGGGAGGGCGGGGGGAGACCCAGTACTTC. Its protein product is CASSLLAGGRGETQYF.

This clonotype has a count of ten or more. V usage is TRBV2 and J usage is TRBJ2-7; either TRBD1 or TRBD2 may supply D (5 bases each). The CDR3 covers 16 residues. The germline V gene encodes CDR1 SNHLY and CDR2 FYNNEI. V dropped 8 bases and J dropped 6 bases, with 26 bases sitting between them. The CDR3 loop is CASCYPDSPGSREQYF. The CDR3 region has the DNA TGTGCCAGCTGCTACCCGGACTCCCCAGGGTCGCGCGAGCAGTACTTC.

As to this clonotype: One junction end does not reproduce the germline sequence, and a read error may be involved. V gene TRBV7-9 combines with J gene TRBJ1-1; D perhaps matches TRBD1 (6 bases). Germline assignment: CDR1 SEHNR and CDR2 FQNEAQ (reference sequence). This CDR3 comprises 16 residues. CDR3 region: CASRPPAGQMNTEAYF. The CDR3, as DNA: TGTGCCAGCAGACCACCGGCGGGACAAATGAACACTGAAGCTTACTTT.

This clonotype has at least ten counts. This chain connects TRBV20-1 to TRBJ2-3; 8 bases agree with TRBD1. CDR3 length: 14 amino acids. V shed 6 bases and J 3 bases; nucleotides not matched to a gene: 8. Looked up from germline, CDR1 is DFQATT and CDR2 is SNEGSKA (reference sequence). CDR3 loop: CSAPTGVATDTQYF. CDR3 DNA: TGCAGTGCCCCGACAGGGGTTGCGACAGATACGCAGTATTTT.

The rearrangement joins TRBV4-1 to TRBJ1-5, with TRBD1 as a possible D gene (5 bases). Germline assignment: CDR1 MGHRA and CDR2 YSYEKL. The V gene lost 3 bases and the J gene lost 6 bases, with 18 bases spanning the gap. CDR3 size: 16 residues. Here the CDR3 DNA reads TGCGCCAGCAGCCAGCTCTGGGCAAGGGGACCTCAGCCCCAGCATTTT. It encodes CASSQLWARGPQPQHF.

The J gene is TRBJ2-4, the V gene TRBV19; 11 nucleotides agree with TRBD2. The CDR3 is 14 residues long. The J segment lost 14 bases and the V segment lost 0 bases, leaving 6 bases of the junction unmatched. The germline gives CDR1 LNHDA, CDR2 SQIVND (reference sequence). The CDR3 sequence: CASSIEIAGGPEYF. The CDR3 region has the DNA TGTGCCAGTAGTATAGAAATAGCGGGAGGGCCTGAGTACTTC.

V is TRBV27 and J is TRBJ2-2, with a weak D call TRBD2 (7 bases). CDR1 and CDR2 from the germline V gene are MNHEY and SMNVEV (reference sequence). This CDR3 region has 16 residues. V was pared by 2 bases and J by 3 bases, with 13 bases between. CDR3 nucleotides: TGTGCCAGCAGTTTACGGCGGGGGCGAGACACCGGGGAGCTGTTTTTT. This codes for CASSLRRGRDTGELFF.

This clonotype has a count of ten or more. The V and J genes are TRBV11-2 and TRBJ2-5; 7 bases match TRBD1. This CDR3 region has 13 residues. The germline V gene encodes CDR1 SGHAT and CDR2 FQNNGV. Trimming at V came to 7 bases and at J to 5 bases, leaving 7 bases not matched to a gene. The CDR3 region is CASKPTGEETQYF. CDR3 DNA sequence: TGTGCCAGCAAGCCTACAGGGGAGGAGACCCAGTACTTC.

At least ten counts were recorded for this clonotype. The chain links TRBV6-1 to TRBJ2-1, with D possibly being TRBD2 (5 bases). Germline V lookup: CDR1 MNHNS, CDR2 SASEGT. The V and J ends lost 8 bases and 2 bases respectively, with 10 bases between them. CDR3 length equals 13 residues. CDR3 in amino acids: CASEEATYNEQFF. DNA for the CDR3: TGTGCCAGCGAGGAGGCGACCTACAATGAGCAGTTCTTC.

This clonotype occurred a few times. V gene TRBV2 combines with J gene TRBJ1-6; TRBD1 matches 8 bases. V gave up 7 bases and J gave up 8 bases; unmatched junction bases: 7. Germline V gene lookup returns CDR1 SNHLY and CDR2 FYNNEI. CDR3 length: 14 residues. CDR3 sequence reads: CASIPDRGDSPLHF. CDR3 DNA: TGTGCCAGCATTCCTGACAGGGGAGATTCACCCCTCCACTTT. The variable domain in full, with the rest retrieved from reference TRBV2 and TRBJ1-6, is EPEVTQTPSHQVTQMGQEVILRCVPISNHLYFYWYRQILGQKVEFLVSFYNNEISEKSEIFDDQFSVERPDGSNFTLKIRSTKLEDSAMYFCASIPDRGDSPLHFGNGTRLTVT.

This clonotype has a count of ten or more. The chain links TRBV28 to TRBJ2-7; TRBD2 matches 8 bases. CDR1 and CDR2 (germline): MDHEN, SYDVKM. There are 15 residues in the CDR3. V was clipped by 5 bases and J by 1 base; unmatched bases: 7. The CDR3 sequence: CASSPSIAGSYEQYF. The CDR3, as DNA: TGTGCCAGCAGTCCTTCAATAGCGGGATCCTACGAGCAGTACTTC.